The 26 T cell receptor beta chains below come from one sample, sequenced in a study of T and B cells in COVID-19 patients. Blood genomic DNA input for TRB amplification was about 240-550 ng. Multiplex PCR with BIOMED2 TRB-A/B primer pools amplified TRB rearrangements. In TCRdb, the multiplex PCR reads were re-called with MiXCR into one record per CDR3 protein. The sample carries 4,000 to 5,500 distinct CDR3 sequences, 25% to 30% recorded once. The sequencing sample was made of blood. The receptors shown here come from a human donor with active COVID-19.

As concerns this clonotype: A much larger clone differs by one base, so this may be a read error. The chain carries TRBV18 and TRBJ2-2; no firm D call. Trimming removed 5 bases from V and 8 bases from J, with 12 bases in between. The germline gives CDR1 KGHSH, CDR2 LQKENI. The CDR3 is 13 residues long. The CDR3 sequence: CASSIDGPGELFF. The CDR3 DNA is TGTGCCAGCTCAATCGACGGGCCTGGGGAGCTGTTTTTT.

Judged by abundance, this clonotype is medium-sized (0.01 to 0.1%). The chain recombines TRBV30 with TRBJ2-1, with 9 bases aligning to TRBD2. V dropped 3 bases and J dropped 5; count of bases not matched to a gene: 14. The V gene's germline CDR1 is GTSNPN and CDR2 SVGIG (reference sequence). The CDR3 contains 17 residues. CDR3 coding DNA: TGTGCCTGGAGACGCGGGAGAGCGGGGGGTGCCAACAATGAGCAGTTCTTC. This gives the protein CAWRRGRAGGANNEQFF.

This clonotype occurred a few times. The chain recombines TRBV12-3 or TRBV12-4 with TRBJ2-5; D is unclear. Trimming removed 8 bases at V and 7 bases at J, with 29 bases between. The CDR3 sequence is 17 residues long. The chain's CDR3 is CASFLIPYLELCRTQYF. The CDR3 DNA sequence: TGTGCCAGCTTTCTTATACCCTACCTCGAGCTTTGTAGGACCCAGTACTTC.

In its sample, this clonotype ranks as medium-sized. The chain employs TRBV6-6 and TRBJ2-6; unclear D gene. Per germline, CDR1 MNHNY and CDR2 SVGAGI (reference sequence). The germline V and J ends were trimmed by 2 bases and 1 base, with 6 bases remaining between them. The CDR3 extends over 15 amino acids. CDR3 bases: TGTGCCAGCAGTTACCTACCTTCTGGGGCCAACGTCCTGACTTTC. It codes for CASSYLPSGANVLTF.

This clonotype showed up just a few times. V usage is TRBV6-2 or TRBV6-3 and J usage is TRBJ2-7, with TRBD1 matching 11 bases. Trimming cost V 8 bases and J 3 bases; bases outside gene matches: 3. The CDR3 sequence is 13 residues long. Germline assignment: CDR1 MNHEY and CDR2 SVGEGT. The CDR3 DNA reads TGTGCCAGCGGGGGACAGGGGGACTACGAGCAGTACTTC. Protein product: CASGGQGDYEQYF.

The CDR3 here is CASSLSRGRVSNEKLFF. In nucleotides, the CDR3 is TGTGCCAGCAGTTTATCCCGGGGCCGAGTCTCTAATGAAAAACTGTTTTTT. This chain joins TRBV27 and TRBJ1-4, with D perhaps TRBD1 (5 bases). V lost 0 bases, J lost 3 bases, and 14 bases lay in between. CDR1 is MNHEY and CDR2 is SMNVEV in the germline V gene (reference sequence). This CDR3 has 17 residues.

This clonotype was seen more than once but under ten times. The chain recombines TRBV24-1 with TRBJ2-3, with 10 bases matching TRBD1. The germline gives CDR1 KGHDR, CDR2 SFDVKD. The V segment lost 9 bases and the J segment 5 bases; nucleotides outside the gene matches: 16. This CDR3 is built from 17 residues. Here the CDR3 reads CATAVQPGQGTGDTQYF. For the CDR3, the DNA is TGTGCCACCGCCGTTCAGCCGGGACAGGGGACGGGAGATACGCAGTATTTT.

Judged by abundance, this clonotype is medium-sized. CDR3 in amino acids: CAISDASGGSETQYF. The DNA of the CDR3 is TGTGCCATCAGTGACGCTAGCGGGGGCTCAGAGACCCAGTACTTC. V and J are TRBV10-3 and TRBJ2-5; TRBD2 matches at 10 bases. V gave up 3 bases and J gave up 4 bases; unmatched junction bases: 5. From germline, CDR1 is ENHRY and CDR2 SYGVKD. The CDR3 has 15 residues.

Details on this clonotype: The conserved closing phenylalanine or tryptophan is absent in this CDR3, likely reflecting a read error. The chain's CDR3 is CASSFLQVMDSNQPQHS. CDR3 nucleotide sequence: TGTGCCAGCTCATTCCTTCAGGTAATGGATAGCAATCAGCCCCAGCATTCT. This rearrangement joins TRBV18 to TRBJ1-5; D remains ambiguous. The V end lost 5 bases, the J end lost 0 bases, and 17 bases lay between the germline ends. The germline V gene encodes CDR1 KGHSH and CDR2 LQKENI. The CDR3 contains 17 residues.

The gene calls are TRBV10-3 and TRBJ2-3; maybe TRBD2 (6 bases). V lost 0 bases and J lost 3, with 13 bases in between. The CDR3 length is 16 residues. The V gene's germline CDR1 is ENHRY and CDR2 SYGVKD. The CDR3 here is CAISESGGGGTDTQYF. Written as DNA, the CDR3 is TGTGCCATCAGTGAGTCGGGGGGTGGGGGAACAGATACGCAGTATTTT.

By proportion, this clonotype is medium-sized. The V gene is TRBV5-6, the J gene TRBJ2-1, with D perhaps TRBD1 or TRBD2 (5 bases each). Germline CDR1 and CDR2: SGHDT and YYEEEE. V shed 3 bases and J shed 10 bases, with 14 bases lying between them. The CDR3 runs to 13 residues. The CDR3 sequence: CASSWAGAKEQFF. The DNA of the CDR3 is TGTGCCAGCAGCTGGGCCGGGGCAAAGGAGCAGTTCTTC.

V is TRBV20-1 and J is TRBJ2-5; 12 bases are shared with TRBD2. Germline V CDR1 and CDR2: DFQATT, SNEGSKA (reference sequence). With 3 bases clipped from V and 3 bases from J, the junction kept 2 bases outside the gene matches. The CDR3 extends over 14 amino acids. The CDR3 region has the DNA TGCAGTGCTAGCAGACTAGCGGGAGAAGAGACCCAGTACTTC. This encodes CSASRLAGEETQYF.

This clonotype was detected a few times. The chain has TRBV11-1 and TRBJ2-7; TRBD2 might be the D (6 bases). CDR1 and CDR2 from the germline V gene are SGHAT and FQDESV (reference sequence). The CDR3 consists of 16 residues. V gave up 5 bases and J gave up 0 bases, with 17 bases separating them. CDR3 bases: TGTGCCAGCAGCAACTCGGAGAGGGGAGGCTCCTACGAGCAGTACTTC. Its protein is CASSNSERGGSYEQYF.

As DNA, the CDR3 is TGTGCCAGCAGCCCGGACAGGGGGCAGGATACGCAGTATTTT. This encodes CASSPDRGQDTQYF. The chain is built from TRBV2 and TRBJ2-3, with 11 bases that match TRBD1. This CDR3 spans 14 amino acids. V was clipped by 6 bases and J by 6 bases; unmatched bases: 5. The V gene's germline CDR1 is SNHLY and CDR2 FYNNEI.

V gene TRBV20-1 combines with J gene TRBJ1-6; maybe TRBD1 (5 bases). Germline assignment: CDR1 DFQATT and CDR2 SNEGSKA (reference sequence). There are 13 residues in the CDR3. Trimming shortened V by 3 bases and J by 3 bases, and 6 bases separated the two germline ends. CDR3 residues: CSARGGYNSPLHF. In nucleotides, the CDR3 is TGCAGTGCTAGGGGGGGCTATAATTCACCCCTCCACTTT.

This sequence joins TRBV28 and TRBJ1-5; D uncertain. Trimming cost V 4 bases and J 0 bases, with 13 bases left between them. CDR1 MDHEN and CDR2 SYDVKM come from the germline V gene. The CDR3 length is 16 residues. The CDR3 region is CASSSLALYSNQPQHF. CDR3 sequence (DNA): TGTGCCAGCAGTTCCCTTGCACTTTATAGCAATCAGCCCCAGCATTTT.

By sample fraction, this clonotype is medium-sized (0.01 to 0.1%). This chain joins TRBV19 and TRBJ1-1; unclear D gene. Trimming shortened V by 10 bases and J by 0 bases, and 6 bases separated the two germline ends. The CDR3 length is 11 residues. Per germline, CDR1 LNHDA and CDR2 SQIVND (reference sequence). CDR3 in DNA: TGTGCCATAATATTGAACACTGAAGCTTTCTTT. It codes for CAIILNTEAFF.

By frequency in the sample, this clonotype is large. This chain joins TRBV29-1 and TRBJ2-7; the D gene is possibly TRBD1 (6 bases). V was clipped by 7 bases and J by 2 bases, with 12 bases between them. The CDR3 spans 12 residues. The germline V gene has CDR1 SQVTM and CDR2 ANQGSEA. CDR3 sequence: CSATRTAYEQYF. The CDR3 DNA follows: TGCAGCGCCACCAGGACAGCCTACGAGCAGTACTTC.

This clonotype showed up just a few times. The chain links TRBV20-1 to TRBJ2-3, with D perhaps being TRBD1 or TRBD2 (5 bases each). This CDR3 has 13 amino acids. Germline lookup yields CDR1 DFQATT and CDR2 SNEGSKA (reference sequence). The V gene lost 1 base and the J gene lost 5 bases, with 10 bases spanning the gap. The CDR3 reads CSARGSGQDTQYF. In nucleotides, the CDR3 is TGCAGTGCTAGAGGAAGCGGACAAGATACGCAGTATTTT.

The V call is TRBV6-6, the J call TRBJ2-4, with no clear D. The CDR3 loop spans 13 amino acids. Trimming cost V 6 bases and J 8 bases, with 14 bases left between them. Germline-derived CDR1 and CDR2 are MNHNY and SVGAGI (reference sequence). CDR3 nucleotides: TGTGCCAGCAGACCCCGTGTTGGGGACATTCAGTACTTC. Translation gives CASRPRVGDIQYF.

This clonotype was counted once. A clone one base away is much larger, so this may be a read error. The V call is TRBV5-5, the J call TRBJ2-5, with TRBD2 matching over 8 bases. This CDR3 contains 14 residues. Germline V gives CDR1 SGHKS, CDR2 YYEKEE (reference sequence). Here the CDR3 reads CVSSPASGYATQYF. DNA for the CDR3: TGTGTCAGCAGTCCGGCTAGCGGGTACGCGACCCAGTACTTC.

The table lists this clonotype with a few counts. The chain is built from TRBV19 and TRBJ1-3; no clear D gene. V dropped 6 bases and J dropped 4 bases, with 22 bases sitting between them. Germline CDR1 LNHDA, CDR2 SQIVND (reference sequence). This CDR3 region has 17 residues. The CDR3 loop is CASRKGGRAATGNTIYF. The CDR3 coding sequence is TGTGCCAGTAGGAAGGGTGGGAGGGCCGCTACAGGAAACACCATATATTTT.

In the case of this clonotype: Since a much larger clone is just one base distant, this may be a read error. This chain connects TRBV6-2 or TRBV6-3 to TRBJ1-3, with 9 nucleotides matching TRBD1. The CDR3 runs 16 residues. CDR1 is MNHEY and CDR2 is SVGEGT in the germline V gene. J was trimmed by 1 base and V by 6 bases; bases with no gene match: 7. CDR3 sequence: CASRLTGGTSGNTIYF. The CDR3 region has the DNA TGTGCCAGCAGATTGACAGGGGGTACTTCTGGAAACACCATATATTTT.

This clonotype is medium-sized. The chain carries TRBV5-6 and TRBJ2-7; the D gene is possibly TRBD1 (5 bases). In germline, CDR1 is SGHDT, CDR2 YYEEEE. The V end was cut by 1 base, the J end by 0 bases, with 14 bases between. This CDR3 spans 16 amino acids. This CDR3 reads CASSLKDIFVSYEQYF. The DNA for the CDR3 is TGTGCCAGCAGCTTGAAGGACATCTTCGTCTCCTACGAGCAGTACTTC.

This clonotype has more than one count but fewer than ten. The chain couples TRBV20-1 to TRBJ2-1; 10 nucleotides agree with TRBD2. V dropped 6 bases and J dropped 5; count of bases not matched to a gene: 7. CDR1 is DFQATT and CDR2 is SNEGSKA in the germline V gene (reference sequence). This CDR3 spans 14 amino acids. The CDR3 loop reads CSARWTSGNNEQFF. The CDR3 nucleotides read TGCAGTGCCCGATGGACTAGCGGTAACAATGAGCAGTTCTTC.

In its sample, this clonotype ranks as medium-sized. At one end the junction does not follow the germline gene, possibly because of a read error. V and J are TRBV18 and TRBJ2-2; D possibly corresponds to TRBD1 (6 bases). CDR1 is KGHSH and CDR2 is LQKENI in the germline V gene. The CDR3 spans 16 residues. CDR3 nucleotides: TGTGCCAGCTCCCCACAGGGCCCCGCGAACACCGGGGAGCTGTTTTTT. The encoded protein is CASSPQGPANTGELFF.